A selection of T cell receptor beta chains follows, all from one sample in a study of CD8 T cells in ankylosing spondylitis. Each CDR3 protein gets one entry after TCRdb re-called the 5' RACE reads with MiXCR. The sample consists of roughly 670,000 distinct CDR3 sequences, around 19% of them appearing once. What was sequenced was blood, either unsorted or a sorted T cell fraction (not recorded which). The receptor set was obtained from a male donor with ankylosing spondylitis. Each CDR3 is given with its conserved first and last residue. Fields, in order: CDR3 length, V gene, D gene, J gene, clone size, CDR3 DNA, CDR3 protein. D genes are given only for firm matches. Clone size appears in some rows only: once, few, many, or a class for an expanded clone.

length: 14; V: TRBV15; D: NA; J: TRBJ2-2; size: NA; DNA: TGTGCCACCAGCAGAGTTCGGAACACCGGGGAGCTGTTTTTT; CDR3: CATSRVRNTGELFF
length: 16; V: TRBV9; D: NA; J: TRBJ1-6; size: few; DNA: TGTGCCAGCAGCGCCGCAGGGGAACCTTATAATTCACCCCTCCACTTT; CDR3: CASSAAGEPYNSPLHF
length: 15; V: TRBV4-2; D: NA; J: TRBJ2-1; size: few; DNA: TGTGCCAGCAGCCAAGAAGAGGGGTTTGACAATGAGCAGTTCTTC; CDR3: CASSQEEGFDNEQFF
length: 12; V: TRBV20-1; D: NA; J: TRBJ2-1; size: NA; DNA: TGCAGTGCTAGAGAGGCGATCAATGAGCAGTTCTTC; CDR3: CSAREAINEQFF
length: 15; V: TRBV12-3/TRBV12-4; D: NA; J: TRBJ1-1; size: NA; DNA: TGTGCCAGCAGTTTCCTCGCAGGGCTCGGCACTGAAGCTTTCTTT; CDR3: CASSFLAGLGTEAFF
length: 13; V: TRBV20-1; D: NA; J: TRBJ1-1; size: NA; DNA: TGCAGTGCTAGAGGGGCAGGCCTCCAAGAAGCTTTCTTT; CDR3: CSARGAGLQEAFF
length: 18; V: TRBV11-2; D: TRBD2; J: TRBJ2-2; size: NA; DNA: TGTGCCAGCAGCTTTCCCACAACCCGCCTAGCGGGGGCCGGGGAGCTGTTTTTT; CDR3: CASSFPTTRLAGAGELFF
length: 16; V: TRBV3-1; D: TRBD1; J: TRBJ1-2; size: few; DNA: TGTGCCAGCAGCCAAGCCCGGGGAGGGGGCGGCTATGGCTACACCTTC; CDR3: CASSQARGGGGYGYTF
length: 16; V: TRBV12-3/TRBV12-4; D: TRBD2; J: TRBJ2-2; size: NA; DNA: TGTGCCAGCAGTCCCACTCTAGCGGGGGCCACCGGGGAGCTGTTTTTT; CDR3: CASSPTLAGATGELFF
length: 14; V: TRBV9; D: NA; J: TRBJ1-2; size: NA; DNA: TGTGCCAGCAGCCCCAGTGGTAACGACTATGGCTACACCTTC; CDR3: CASSPSGNDYGYTF
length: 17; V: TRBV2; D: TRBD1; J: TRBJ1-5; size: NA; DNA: TGTGCCAGCATGGGCCCCCGGACAGGGGTGCCCAATCAGCCCCAGCATTTT; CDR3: CASMGPRTGVPNQPQHF
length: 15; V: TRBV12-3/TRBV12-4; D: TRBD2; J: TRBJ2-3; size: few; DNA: TGTGCCAGCACCCCTAGCGGGGGAAACACAGATACGCAGTATTTT; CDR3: CASTPSGGNTDTQYF
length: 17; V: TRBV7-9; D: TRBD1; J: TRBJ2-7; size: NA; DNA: TGTGCCAGCAGCCTATGGAGGGTACAGGGGGCAGCTGACGAGCAGTACTTC; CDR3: CASSLWRVQGAADEQYF
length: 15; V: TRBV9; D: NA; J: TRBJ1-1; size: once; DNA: TGTGCCAGCAGCGCAGGGACAAATTTGAACACTGAAGCTTTCTTT; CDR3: CASSAGTNLNTEAFF
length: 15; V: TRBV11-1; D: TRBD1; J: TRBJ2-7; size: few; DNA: TGTGCCAGCAGCTTAGCGTCGGGACAGAGATACGAGCAGTACTTC; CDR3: CASSLASGQRYEQYF
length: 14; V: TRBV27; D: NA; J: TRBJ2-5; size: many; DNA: TGTGCCAGCAGTTTATCCAGGAGGGGAGAGACCCAGTACTTC; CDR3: CASSLSRRGETQYF
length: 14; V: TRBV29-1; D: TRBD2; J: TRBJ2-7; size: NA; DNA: TGCAGCGTGGCGGGACTAGCGGGACTCGACGAGCAGTACTTC; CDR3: CSVAGLAGLDEQYF
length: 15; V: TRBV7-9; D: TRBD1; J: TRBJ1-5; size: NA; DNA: TGTGCCAGCAGCGTACGACAGGGCGGTCATCAGCCCCAGCATTTT; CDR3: CASSVRQGGHQPQHF
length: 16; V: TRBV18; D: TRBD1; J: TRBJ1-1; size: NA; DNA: TGTGCCAGCTCTGACAGGGGACAGGGGACGAACACTGAAGCTTTCTTT; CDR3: CASSDRGQGTNTEAFF
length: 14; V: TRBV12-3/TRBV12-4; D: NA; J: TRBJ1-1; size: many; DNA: TGTGCCAGCAGCTTAGGATGGCGGAACACTGAAGCTTTCTTT; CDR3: CASSLGWRNTEAFF
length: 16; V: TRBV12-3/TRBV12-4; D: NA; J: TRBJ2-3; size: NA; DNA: TGTGCCAGCAGATTCCTTCAGGGTAGAGGCACAGATACGCAGTATTTT; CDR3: CASRFLQGRGTDTQYF
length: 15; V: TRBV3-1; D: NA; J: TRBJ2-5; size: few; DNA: TGTGCCAGCAGCTCCGGGACTGGCTATCAAGAGACCCAGTACTTC; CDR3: CASSSGTGYQETQYF
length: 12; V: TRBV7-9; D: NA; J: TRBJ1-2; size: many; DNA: TGTGCCGGCACAACTGGTCGTAGCGGCTACACCTTC; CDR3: CAGTTGRSGYTF
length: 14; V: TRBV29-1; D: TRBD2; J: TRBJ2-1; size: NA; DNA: TGCAGCGTCGCTCGGACTAGCGGTCGGAATGAGCAGTTCTTC; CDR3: CSVARTSGRNEQFF
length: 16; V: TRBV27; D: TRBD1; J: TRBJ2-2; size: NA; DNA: TGTGCCAGCAGAGACGAGACAGGGGAAAACACCGGGGAGCTGTTTTTT; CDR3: CASRDETGENTGELFF
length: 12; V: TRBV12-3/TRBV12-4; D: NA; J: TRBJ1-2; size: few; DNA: TGTGCCAGCAGTTTGTCGCCCCGTGGCTACACCTTC; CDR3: CASSLSPRGYTF
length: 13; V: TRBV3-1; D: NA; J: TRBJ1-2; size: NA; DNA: TGTGCCAGCAGCCAGAAGGGAGGGGATGGCTACACCTTC; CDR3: CASSQKGGDGYTF
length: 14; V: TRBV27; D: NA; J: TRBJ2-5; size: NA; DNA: TGTGCCAGCAGTAGCAGGGGGGGGAGAGAGACCCAGTACTTC; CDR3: CASSSRGGRETQYF
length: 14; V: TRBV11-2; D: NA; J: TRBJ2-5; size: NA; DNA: TGTGCCAGCAGCTTAGTGGTGGACCAAGAGACCCAGTACTTC; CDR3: CASSLVVDQETQYF
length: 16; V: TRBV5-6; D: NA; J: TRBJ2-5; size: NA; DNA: TGTGCCAGCAGCTCCGGGCTCCGCAACAAAGGAGAGACCCAGTACTTC; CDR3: CASSSGLRNKGETQYF
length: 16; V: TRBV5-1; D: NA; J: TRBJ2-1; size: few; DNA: TGCGCCAGCAGCCCGACCCTCAGCCGGCACTTCAATGAGCAGTTCTTC; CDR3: CASSPTLSRHFNEQFF
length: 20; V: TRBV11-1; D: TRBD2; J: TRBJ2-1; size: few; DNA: TGTGCCAGCAGCCGCCTACTAGCGGCCGATTTTTTAAGCTCCTACAATGAGCAGTTCTTC; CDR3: CASSRLLAADFLSSYNEQFF
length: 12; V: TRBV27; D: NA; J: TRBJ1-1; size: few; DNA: TGTGCCAGTTGGGACACGAACACTGAAGCTTTCTTT; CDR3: CASWDTNTEAFF
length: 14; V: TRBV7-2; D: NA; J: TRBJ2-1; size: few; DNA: TGTGCCAGCAGCCTCCCAACGTCCTACAATGAGCAGTTCTTC; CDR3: CASSLPTSYNEQFF
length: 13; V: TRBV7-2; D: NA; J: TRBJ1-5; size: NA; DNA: TGTGCCAGCAGCTGGGGACCTGGACAGCCCCAGCATTTT; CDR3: CASSWGPGQPQHF
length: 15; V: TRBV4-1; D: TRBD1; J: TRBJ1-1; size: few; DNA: TGCGCCAGCAGCCAGCCCGGGACAGCCGACACTGAAGCTTTCTTT; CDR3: CASSQPGTADTEAFF
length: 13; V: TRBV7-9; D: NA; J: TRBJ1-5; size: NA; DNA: TGTGCCAGCACCGCCCGGGGGGACCAGCCCCAGCATTTT; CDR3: CASTARGDQPQHF
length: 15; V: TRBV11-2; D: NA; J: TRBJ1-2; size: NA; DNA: TGTGCCAGCAGCTTCGATCCCGCAGCTAACTATGGCTACACCTTC; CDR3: CASSFDPAANYGYTF
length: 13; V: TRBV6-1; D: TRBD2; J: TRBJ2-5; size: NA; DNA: TGTGCCAGCAGGACGGGGGGGGCCGGTACCCAGTACTTC; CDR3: CASRTGGAGTQYF
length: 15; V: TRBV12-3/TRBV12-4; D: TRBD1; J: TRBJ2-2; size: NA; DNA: TGTGCCAGCACCTGGACAGGGCGATTGGGCGGGGAGCTGTTTTTT; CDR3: CASTWTGRLGGELFF
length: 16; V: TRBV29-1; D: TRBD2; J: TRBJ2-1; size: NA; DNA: TGCAGCGTTGAAGAGATGGGGCTGACTAGCGGGGATGAGCAGTTCTTC; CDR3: CSVEEMGLTSGDEQFF
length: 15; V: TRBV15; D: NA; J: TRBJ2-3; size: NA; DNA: TGTGCCACCAGCAGAGAACGGCCAAACACAGATACGCAGTATTTT; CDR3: CATSRERPNTDTQYF
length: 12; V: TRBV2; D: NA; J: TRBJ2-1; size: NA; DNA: TGTGCCAGCACCCCCGGGGGTGGTGAGCAGTTCTTC; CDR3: CASTPGGGEQFF
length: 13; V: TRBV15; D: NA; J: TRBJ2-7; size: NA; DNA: TGTGCCACCAGAACCCCCGGGGAGAACGAGCAGTACTTC; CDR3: CATRTPGENEQYF
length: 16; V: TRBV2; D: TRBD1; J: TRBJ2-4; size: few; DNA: TGTGCCAGCAGTGACTCCGGACAGGGGGCCCAAAACATTCAGTACTTC; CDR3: CASSDSGQGAQNIQYF
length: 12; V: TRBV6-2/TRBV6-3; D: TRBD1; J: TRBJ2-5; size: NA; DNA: TGTGCCAGCAGTTCCCGGACAGGCGGGCTGTACTTC; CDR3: CASSSRTGGLYF
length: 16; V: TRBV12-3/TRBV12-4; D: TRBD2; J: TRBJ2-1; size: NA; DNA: TGTGCCAGCAGTTTAGCGTTAGCGGGCCCGAAGGATGAGCAGTTCTTC; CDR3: CASSLALAGPKDEQFF
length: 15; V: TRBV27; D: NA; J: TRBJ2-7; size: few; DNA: TGTGCCAGCAGTTTATCGCCCAGCCTCACCTACGAGCAGTACTTC; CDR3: CASSLSPSLTYEQYF
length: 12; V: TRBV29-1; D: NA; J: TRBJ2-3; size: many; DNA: TGCAGCGTCTTGACAGACACAGATACGCAGTATTTT; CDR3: CSVLTDTDTQYF
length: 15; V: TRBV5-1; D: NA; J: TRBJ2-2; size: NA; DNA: TGCGCCAGCAGCTTGGTTGGGCCAGGGGCCGGGGAGCTGTTTTTT; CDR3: CASSLVGPGAGELFF
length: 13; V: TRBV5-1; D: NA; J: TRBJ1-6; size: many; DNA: TGCGCCAGCAGACGGACGGATAATTCACCCCTCCACTTT; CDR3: CASRRTDNSPLHF
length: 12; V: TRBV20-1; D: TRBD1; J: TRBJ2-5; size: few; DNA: TGCAGTGCCTCTACAGGGGAAGAGACCCAGTACTTC; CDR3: CSASTGEETQYF
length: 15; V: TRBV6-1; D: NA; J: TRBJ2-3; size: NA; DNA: TGTGCCAGCAGCGTGGGACGCACTAGCACAGATACGCAGTATTTT; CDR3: CASSVGRTSTDTQYF
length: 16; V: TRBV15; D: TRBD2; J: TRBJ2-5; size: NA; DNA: TGTGCCACCAGCAGAGTTGGAGCGGGGATTCAAGAGACCCAGTACTTC; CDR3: CATSRVGAGIQETQYF